This T cell receptor (beta chain) emerged from a study of T cell responses to AZD1222 COVID-19 vaccine. Findings and caveats of the study: Researchers report vaccine-associated CD4 TCRs spanning spike, with dominance at 160-218 and 743-854. Rises in breadth and depth of Spike-specific TCRs came after two AZD1222 doses. Targets within unmutated variant regions were reportedly found for nearly half of spike-specific TCRs. Seropositivity was recorded at baseline in only 5 or 6 AZD1222 recipients.

As regards this clone: The antigen is not known.

Method: immunoSEQ multiplex PCR; TCRdb's copy keeps in-frame clones and lacks some. The table records 83,000 or so clones, less than 95% of them present only once. Trimming removed 1 base from V and 11 bases from J; junction bases left unmatched: 0. This CDR3 has 12 amino acids. Germline CDR1 LGHDT, CDR2 YNNKEL (reference sequence). This sequence was found in an adult who received the AZD1222 COVID-19 vaccine. Here the sequenced sample was peripheral blood, taken 28 days after the second AZD1222 dose. This rearrangement joins TRBV3-1 (or the pseudogene TRBV3-2) to TRBJ1-1, with TRBD1 matching over 11 bases. The CDR3 sequence is CASSQGDRGAFF. The CDR3, as DNA: TGTGCCAGCAGCCAAGGGGACAGGGGGGCTTTCTTT.